This TCR beta chain appears in the sequencing data of a study of T-cell memory formation after mild COVID-19. As regards this clonotype: Its target is unknown.

One entry per CDR3 protein results from TCRdb running MiXCR on the 5' RACE reads. Of 200,000 or so distinct CDR3 sequences in the sample, 9% to 10% were seen once. Trimming took 5 bases from V and 2 from J, leaving 7 bases between them. There are 14 residues in the CDR3. Germline CDR1 is LGHDT and CDR2 is YNNKEL (reference sequence). Study results and caveats: Largely, contracting CD4+ clones fell within CM and EM, and contracting CD8+ clones within EMRA.

This sequence originates from a man aged 18 to 30 who had mild COVID-19 (a few samples of this study predate the infection). Cell type and time point are not known. Sequenced material: PBMCs or a T cell subset sorted from them (not recorded which). This chain uses TRBV3-1 with TRBJ2-6, with D hard to call. The CDR3 reads CASSWRTGANVLTF. Written as DNA, the CDR3 is TGTGCCAGCAGCTGGCGGACTGGGGCCAACGTCCTGACTTTC.